A single sample is the source of the 3 T cell receptor beta chains below, sequenced in a study of response to subunit inactivated influenza vaccine. Each CDR3 protein is one row after TCRdb ran MiXCR on the RT-PCR reads. Seen here are approximately 480,000 distinct CDR3 sequences, around 9.9% observed once, and the top ten hold less than 15%. This material consisted of PBMCs from blood, taken roughly 47 days after vaccination. These receptors all stem from a man aged 50 or older who received an inactivated influenza vaccine.

The V call is TRBV12-2, the J call TRBJ1-5; the table gives TRBD1 as D, unverified against the DNA. TRBV12-2 is a listed pseudogene. There are 15 residues in the CDR3. This CDR3 reads CASRPQTGCNQPQHF. The CDR3 DNA reads as TGTGCAAGTCGCCCCCAGACAGGGTGTAATCAGCCCCAGCATTTT.

The genes are TRBV6-5 and TRBJ1-5; D possibly corresponds to TRBD1 (5 bases). Trimming removed 5 bases at V and 2 bases at J, with 16 bases between. Germline CDR1 and CDR2: MNHEY and SVGAGI. This CDR3 comprises 16 residues. The CDR3 reads CASSLLQGGGNQPQHF. The CDR3 bases are TGTGCCAGCAGTCTACTCCAGGGTGGGGGCAATCAGCCCCAGCATTTT.

The chain recombines TRBV10-2 with TRBJ1-1, with D possibly matching TRBD1 (6 bases). The CDR3 totals 14 residues. CDR1 is WSHSY and CDR2 is SAAADI in the germline V gene. Trimming stripped 3 bases from V and 11 bases from J, with 19 bases between. The CDR3 spells CASSDGGRKLGAFF. In DNA, the CDR3 is TGCGCCAGCAGTGATGGGGGGCGAAAGTTGGGCGCTTTCTTT.